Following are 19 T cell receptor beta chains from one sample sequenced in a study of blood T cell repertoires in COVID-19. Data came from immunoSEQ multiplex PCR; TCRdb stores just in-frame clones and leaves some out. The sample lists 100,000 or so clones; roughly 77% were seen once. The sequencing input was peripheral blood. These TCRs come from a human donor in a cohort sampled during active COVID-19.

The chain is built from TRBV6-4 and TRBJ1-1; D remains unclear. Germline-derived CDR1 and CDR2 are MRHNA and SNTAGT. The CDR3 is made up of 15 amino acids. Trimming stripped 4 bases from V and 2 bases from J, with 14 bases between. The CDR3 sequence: CASSVLGSKNTEAFF. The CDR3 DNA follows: TGTGCCAGCAGTGTCCTGGGCAGTAAAAACACTGAAGCTTTCTTT.

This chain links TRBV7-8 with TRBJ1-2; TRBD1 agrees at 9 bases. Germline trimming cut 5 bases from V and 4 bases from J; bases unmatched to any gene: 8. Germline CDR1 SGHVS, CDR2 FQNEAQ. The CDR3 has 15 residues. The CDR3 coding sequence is TGTGCCAGCAGCCCGGGACAGGGCGTCGGCTATGGCTACACCTTC. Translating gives CASSPGQGVGYGYTF.

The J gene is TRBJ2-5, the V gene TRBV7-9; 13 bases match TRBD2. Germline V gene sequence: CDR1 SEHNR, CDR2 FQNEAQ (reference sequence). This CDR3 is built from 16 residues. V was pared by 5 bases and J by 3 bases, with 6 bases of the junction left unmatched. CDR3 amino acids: CASSPRTSGGEETQYF. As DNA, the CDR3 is TGTGCCAGCAGCCCTCGGACTAGCGGGGGTGAAGAGACCCAGTACTTC.

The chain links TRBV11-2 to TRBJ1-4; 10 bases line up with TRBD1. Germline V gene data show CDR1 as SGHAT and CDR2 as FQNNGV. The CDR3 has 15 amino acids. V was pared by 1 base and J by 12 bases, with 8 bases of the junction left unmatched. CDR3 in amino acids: CASSLGGQGHFELFF. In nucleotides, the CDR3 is TGTGCCAGCAGCTTAGGGGGACAGGGGCATTTCGAACTGTTTTTT.

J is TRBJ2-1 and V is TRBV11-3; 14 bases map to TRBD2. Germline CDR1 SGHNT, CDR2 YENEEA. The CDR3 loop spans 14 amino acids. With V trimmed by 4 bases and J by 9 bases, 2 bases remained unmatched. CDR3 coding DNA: TGTGCCAGCAGCTCCGGGACTAGCGGGGGTGAGCAGTTCTTC. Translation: CASSSGTSGGEQFF.

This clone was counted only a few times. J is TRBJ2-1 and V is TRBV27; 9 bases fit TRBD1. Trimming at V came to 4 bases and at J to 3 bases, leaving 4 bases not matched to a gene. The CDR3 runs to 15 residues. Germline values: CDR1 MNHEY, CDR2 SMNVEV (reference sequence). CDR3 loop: CASSSGQGSYNEQFF. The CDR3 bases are TGTGCCAGCAGTTCTGGACAGGGGAGCTACAATGAGCAGTTCTTC.

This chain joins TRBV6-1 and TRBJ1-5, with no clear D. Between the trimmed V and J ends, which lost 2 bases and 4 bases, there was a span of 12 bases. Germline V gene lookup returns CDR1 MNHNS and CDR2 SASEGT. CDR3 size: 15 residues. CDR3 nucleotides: TGTGCCAGCAGTGAATTTGGTCAAGCAAATCAGCCCCAGCATTTT. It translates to CASSEFGQANQPQHF.

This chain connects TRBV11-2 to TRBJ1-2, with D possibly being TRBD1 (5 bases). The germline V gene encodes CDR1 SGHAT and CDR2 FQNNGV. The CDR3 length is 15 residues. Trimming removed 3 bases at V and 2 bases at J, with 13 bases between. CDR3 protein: CASSLMGGWNYGYTF. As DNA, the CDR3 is TGTGCCAGCAGCTTGATGGGGGGATGGAACTATGGCTACACCTTC.

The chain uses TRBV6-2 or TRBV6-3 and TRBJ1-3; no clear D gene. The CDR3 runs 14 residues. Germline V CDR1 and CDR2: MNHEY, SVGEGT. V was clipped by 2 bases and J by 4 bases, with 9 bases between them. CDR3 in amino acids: CASSYPPHGNTIYF. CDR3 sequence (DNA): TGTGCCAGCAGTTACCCACCACACGGAAACACCATATATTTT.

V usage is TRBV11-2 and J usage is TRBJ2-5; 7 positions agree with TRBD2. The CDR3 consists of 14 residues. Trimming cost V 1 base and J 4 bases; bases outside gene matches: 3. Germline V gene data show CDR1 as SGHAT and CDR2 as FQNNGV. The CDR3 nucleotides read TGTGCCAGCAGCTTAGGTTGGGGGGGAGAGACCCAGTACTTC. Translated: CASSLGWGGETQYF.

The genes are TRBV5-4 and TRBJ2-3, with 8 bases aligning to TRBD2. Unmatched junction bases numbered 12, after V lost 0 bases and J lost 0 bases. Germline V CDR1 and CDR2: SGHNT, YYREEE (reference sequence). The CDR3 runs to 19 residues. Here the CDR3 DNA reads TGTGCCAGCAGCTTGGGACTAGCGTTACGTATACCTAGCACAGATACGCAGTATTTT. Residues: CASSLGLALRIPSTDTQYF. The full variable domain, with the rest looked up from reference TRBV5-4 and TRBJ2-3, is ETGVTQSPTHLIKTRGQQVTLRCSSQSGHNTVSWYQQALGQGPQFIFQYYREEENGRGNFPPRFSGLQFPNYSSELNVNALELDDSALYLCASSLGLALRIPSTDTQYFGPGTRLTVL.

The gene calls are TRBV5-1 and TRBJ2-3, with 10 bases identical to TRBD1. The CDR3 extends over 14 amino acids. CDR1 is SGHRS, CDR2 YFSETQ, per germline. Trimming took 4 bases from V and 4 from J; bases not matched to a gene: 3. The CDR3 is CASSTGQGADTQYF. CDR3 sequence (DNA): TGCGCCAGCAGCACAGGACAGGGGGCAGATACGCAGTATTTT.

The CDR3: CSVLGTGRLKAFF. The CDR3, as DNA: TGCAGCGTTCTTGGGACAGGGCGGCTGAAAGCTTTCTTT. This rearrangement joins TRBV29-1 to TRBJ1-1; 9 bases align to TRBD1. The CDR3 is 13 residues long. V lost 5 bases to trimming and J lost 9 bases; unmatched junction nucleotides: 10. Germline CDR1 SQVTM, CDR2 ANQGSEA.

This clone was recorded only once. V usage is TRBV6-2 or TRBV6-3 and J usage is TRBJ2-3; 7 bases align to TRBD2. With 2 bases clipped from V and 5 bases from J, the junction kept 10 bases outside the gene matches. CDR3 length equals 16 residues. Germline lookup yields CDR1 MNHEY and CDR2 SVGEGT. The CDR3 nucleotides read TGTGCCAGCAGTTACCCTGGGGCGGGAGTACAAGATACGCAGTATTTT. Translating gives CASSYPGAGVQDTQYF.

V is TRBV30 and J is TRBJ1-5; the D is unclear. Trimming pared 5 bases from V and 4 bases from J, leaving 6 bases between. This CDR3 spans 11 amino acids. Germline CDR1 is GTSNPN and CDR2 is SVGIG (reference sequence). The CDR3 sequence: CAWGQNQPQHF. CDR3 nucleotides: TGTGCCTGGGGGCAAAATCAGCCCCAGCATTTT.

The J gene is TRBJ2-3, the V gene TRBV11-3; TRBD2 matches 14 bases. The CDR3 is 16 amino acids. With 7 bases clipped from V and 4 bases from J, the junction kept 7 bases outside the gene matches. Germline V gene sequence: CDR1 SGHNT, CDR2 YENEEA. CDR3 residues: CASTKGTSGRSDTQYF. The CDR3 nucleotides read TGTGCCAGCACCAAGGGGACTAGCGGGAGATCAGATACGCAGTATTTT. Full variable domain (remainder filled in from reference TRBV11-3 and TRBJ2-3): EAGVVQSPRYKIIEKKQPVAFWCNPISGHNTLYWYLQNLGQGPELLIRYENEEAVDDSQLPKDRFSAERLKGVDSTLKIQPAELGDSAVYLCASTKGTSGRSDTQYFGPGTRLTVL.

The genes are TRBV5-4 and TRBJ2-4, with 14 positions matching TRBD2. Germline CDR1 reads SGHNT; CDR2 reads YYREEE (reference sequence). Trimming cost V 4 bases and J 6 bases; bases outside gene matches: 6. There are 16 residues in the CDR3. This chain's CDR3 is CASSTPGLAGVNIQYF. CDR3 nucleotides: TGTGCCAGCAGCACACCGGGACTAGCGGGAGTAAACATTCAGTACTTC. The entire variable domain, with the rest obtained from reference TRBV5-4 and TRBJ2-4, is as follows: ETGVTQSPTHLIKTRGQQVTLRCSSQSGHNTVSWYQQALGQGPQFIFQYYREEENGRGNFPPRFSGLQFPNYSSELNVNALELDDSALYLCASSTPGLAGVNIQYFGAGTRLSVL.

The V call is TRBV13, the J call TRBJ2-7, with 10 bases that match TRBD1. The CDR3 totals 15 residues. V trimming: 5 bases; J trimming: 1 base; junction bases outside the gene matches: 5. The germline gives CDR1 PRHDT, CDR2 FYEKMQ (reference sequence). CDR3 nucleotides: TGTGCCAGCAGCCAGGCGGGACAGGGGTCCTACGAGCAGTACTTC. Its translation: CASSQAGQGSYEQYF.

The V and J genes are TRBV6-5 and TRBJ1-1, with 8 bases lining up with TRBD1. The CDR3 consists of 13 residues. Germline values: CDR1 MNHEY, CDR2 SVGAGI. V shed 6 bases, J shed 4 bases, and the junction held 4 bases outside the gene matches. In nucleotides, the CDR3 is TGTGCCAGCAGCCACCAGGGGGCCACTGAAGCTTTCTTT. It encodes CASSHQGATEAFF.